This TCR beta chain was recovered during a study of blood T cell repertoires in COVID-19. There are 14 residues in the CDR3. CDR1 is MNHNY, CDR2 SVGAGI, per germline (reference sequence). With 7 bases clipped from V and 2 bases from J, the junction kept 8 bases outside the gene matches. Produced via immunoSEQ multiplex PCR; TCRdb's table is partial and in-frame only. Seen here are about 120,000 clones, roughly 84% observed once, and the top ten hold about 4%. The study counted Cohort 3 donors as recovered given two negative PCRs, clearance, or symptom resolution. The source material was PBMCs or T cells enriched from blood (not recorded which). The sequence derives from a woman in her twenties or thirties who had recovered from COVID-19. The V gene is TRBV6-6, the J gene TRBJ2-7, with TRBD1 matching over 7 bases. The CDR3 spells CASNGLRGPYEQYF. The CDR3, as DNA: TGTGCCAGCAACGGACTGAGGGGGCCCTACGAGCAGTACTTC.